This TCR beta chain was captured in a study of human T cells and chemical hapten exposure. Study-wide findings and caveats: No shift was seen in TCRs above 1 in 1000 frequency with DPC sensitization.

The library tagged each cDNA molecule with unique molecular identifiers. Authors' analysis steps: TCRs per sample had a median of approximately 88,000 and ranged from 23,224 to 690,600. One entry per CDR3 protein results from TCRdb running MiXCR on the 5' RACE reads. These V and J calls derive from TCRdb rather than the authors' analysis. This table holds more than 75,000 distinct CDR3 sequences, roughly 15% found once. Remarks on this clonotype: Antigen: not known.

Germline assignment: CDR1 DFQATT and CDR2 SNEGSKA (reference sequence). The CDR3 runs to 18 residues. With 5 bases clipped from V and 3 bases from J, the junction kept 16 bases outside the gene matches. The total RNA was obtained from whole blood that was not fractionated. This clonotype was obtained from a female donor in good health. The genes are TRBV20-1 and TRBJ2-3; 11 bases line up with TRBD2. The CDR3 loop is CSAPPLAGGGVRTDTQYF. The DNA for the CDR3 is TGCAGTGCTCCCCCCCTAGCGGGGGGTGGGGTCAGGACAGATACGCAGTATTTT.